Listed here are 19 T cell receptor beta chains from one sample, sequenced in a study of graft-versus-host responses after intestinal transplantation. No antigen has been assigned to these receptors. Assay used: immunoSEQ multiplex PCR; TCRdb lists only in-frame clones, some missing. The table includes 78,000 or so clones, roughly 91% detected once. Sequencing used unstimulated CD8+ T cells sorted from spleen or lymph node cells, obtained before transplant. These receptors all stem from a human donor who was the organ donor for an intestinal transplant.

CDR3 in amino acids: CASSLVLSGGDTQYF. In DNA, the CDR3 is TGTGCCAGCAGCTTAGTGCTTAGCGGGGGTGATACGCAGTATTTT. V gene TRBV7-6 combines with J gene TRBJ2-3; TRBD2 aligns across 9 bases. The germline gives CDR1 SGHVS, CDR2 FNYEAQ. The CDR3 has 15 amino acids. The V and J ends lost 1 base and 6 bases, in that order; junction bases with no gene match: 5.

The chain couples TRBV6-1 to TRBJ1-4; D is unclear. Looked up from germline, CDR1 is MNHNS and CDR2 is SASEGT. This CDR3 has 15 residues. Trimming removed 3 bases at V and 5 bases at J, with 13 bases between. Here the CDR3 DNA reads TGTGCCAGCAGTGATACGACTTCTTTAAATGAAAAACTGTTTTTT. It codes for CASSDTTSLNEKLFF.

The chain carries TRBV4-1 and TRBJ1-6; D is ambiguous. Germline CDR1 reads MGHRA; CDR2 reads YSYEKL. V was trimmed by 0 bases and J by 6 bases, leaving 9 bases between them. This CDR3 has 15 amino acids. The CDR3 loop is CASSQDSAVNSPLHF. CDR3 nucleotides: TGCGCCAGCAGCCAAGATTCTGCCGTTAATTCACCCCTCCACTTT.

The gene calls are TRBV18 and TRBJ2-2; D not certain. CDR3 length equals 11 residues. The V end was cut by 2 bases, the J end by 5 bases, with 0 bases between. Germline lookup yields CDR1 KGHSH and CDR2 LQKENI. The CDR3 here is CASSPTGELFF. The CDR3 bases are TGTGCCAGCTCACCAACCGGGGAGCTGTTTTTT.

This clone was observed once. The chain is built from TRBV4-1 and TRBJ1-5; D unresolved. With 2 bases removed from V and 7 bases from J, the gap between germline ends came to 12 bases. CDR1 and CDR2 (germline): MGHRA, YSYEKL. The CDR3 runs to 14 residues. CDR3 bases: TGCGCCAGCAGCCAAACCCCCGAGGGACAGCCCCAGCATTTT. Its translation: CASSQTPEGQPQHF.

The rearrangement uses TRBV5-8 and TRBJ1-1, with unresolved D. Trimming removed 4 bases from V and 0 bases from J, with 10 bases in between. Germline values: CDR1 SGHTS, CDR2 YDEGEE. This CDR3 region has 14 residues. CDR3 loop: CASSQVYMNTEAFF. In DNA form, the CDR3 reads TGTGCCAGCAGCCAGGTTTATATGAACACTGAAGCTTTCTTT.

The rearrangement links TRBV30 to TRBJ1-2; 8 bases match TRBD1. The J segment lost 4 bases and the V segment lost 4 bases, leaving 17 bases of the junction unmatched. Germline V gene lookup returns CDR1 GTSNPN and CDR2 SVGIG (reference sequence). The CDR3 runs to 17 residues. The DNA of the CDR3 is TGTGCCTGGACCCCTCCCGGGACAGGCGGATTCCTCTATGGCTACACCTTC. Translating it yields CAWTPPGTGGFLYGYTF. Full variable domain (rest looked up from reference TRBV30 and TRBJ1-2): SQTIHQWPATLVQPVGSPLSLECTVEGTSNPNLYWYRQAAGRGLQLLFYSVGIGQISSEVPQNLSASRPQDRQFILSSKKLLLSDSGFYLCAWTPPGTGGFLYGYTFGSGTRLTVV.

This chain links TRBV7-2 with TRBJ2-3, with 12 bases fitting TRBD2. The germline V gene has CDR1 SGHTA and CDR2 FQGNSA. J was trimmed by 1 base and V by 4 bases; bases with no gene match: 12. This CDR3 region has 19 residues. The CDR3 loop is CASSSSWETSGGGTDTQYF. The CDR3, as DNA: TGTGCCAGCAGCTCCTCCTGGGAGACTAGCGGGGGCGGCACAGATACGCAGTATTTT.

This chain uses TRBV4-1 with TRBJ1-5; a possible D gene is TRBD1 (5 bases). The germline V gene encodes CDR1 MGHRA and CDR2 YSYEKL. Trimming removed 0 bases from V and 2 bases from J, with 11 bases in between. The CDR3 has 16 amino acids. CDR3 sequence reads: CASSQEGEFGNQPQHF. CDR3 sequence (DNA): TGCGCCAGCAGCCAAGAAGGGGAGTTCGGCAATCAGCCCCAGCATTTT.

This rearrangement joins TRBV6-1 to TRBJ1-1; no clear D gene. V was shortened by 4 bases and J by 7 bases, with 16 bases between the two germline ends. This CDR3 contains 14 residues. Germline V gives CDR1 MNHNS, CDR2 SASEGT. The CDR3 reads CASSALLAYFEAFF. In DNA form, the CDR3 reads TGTGCCAGCAGTGCGTTATTGGCGTATTTTGAAGCTTTCTTT.

The chain has TRBV11-2 and TRBJ2-7; maybe TRBD1 (6 bases). The V end lost 0 bases, the J end lost 2 bases, and 11 bases lay between the germline ends. Germline lookup yields CDR1 SGHAT and CDR2 FQNNGV. The CDR3 runs to 15 residues. Here the CDR3 DNA reads TGTGCCAGCAGCTTAGAAGCGGCAGGGGCCTACGAGCAGTACTTC. Protein: CASSLEAAGAYEQYF.

The chain uses TRBV5-4 and TRBJ2-5; D tentatively fits TRBD1 or TRBD2 (5 bases each). Germline CDR1 reads SGHNT; CDR2 reads YYREEE (reference sequence). The CDR3 runs to 13 residues. Trimming left V 4 bases short and J 5 bases short, with 12 bases between. The CDR3 loop reads CASSLGGGETQYF. The CDR3 nucleotides are TGTGCCAGCAGCCTCGGTGGGGGTGAGACCCAGTACTTC.

This chain connects TRBV27 to TRBJ1-1; 9 nucleotides align to TRBD1. This CDR3 has 16 amino acids. CDR1 MNHEY and CDR2 SMNVEV come from the germline V gene (reference sequence). V dropped 6 bases and J dropped 0; count of bases not matched to a gene: 8. As DNA, the CDR3 is TGTGCCAGCAGCCCCGGGACAGGGAACATGAACACTGAAGCTTTCTTT. As protein: CASSPGTGNMNTEAFF.

The chain has TRBV5-1 and TRBJ2-1; D may be TRBD1 or TRBD2 (6 bases each). CDR1 and CDR2 from the germline V gene are SGHRS and YFSETQ. Trimming took 2 bases from V and 8 from J, leaving 11 bases between them. The CDR3 is made up of 13 amino acids. CDR3 DNA sequence: TGCGCCAGCAGCTTCGGGGGCGGCGATGAGCAGTTCTTC. The encoded protein is CASSFGGGDEQFF.

V usage is TRBV5-1 and J usage is TRBJ2-3; 7 nucleotides agree with TRBD1. Germline V CDR1 and CDR2: SGHRS, YFSETQ. The CDR3 is 16 amino acids. Unmatched junction bases numbered 9, after V lost 3 bases and J lost 2 bases. CDR3 loop: CASSSPPRGNTDTQYF. The CDR3 DNA reads as TGCGCCAGCAGCTCACCCCCCAGGGGGAACACAGATACGCAGTATTTT.

The chain carries TRBV7-9 and TRBJ2-3, with 8 bases that match TRBD2. Germline V CDR1 and CDR2: SEHNR, FQNEAQ (reference sequence). Unmatched junction bases numbered 1, after V lost 2 bases and J lost 3 bases. There are 14 residues in the CDR3. Here the CDR3 reads CASSLRGGTDTQYF. The CDR3 DNA is TGTGCCAGCAGCTTACGGGGGGGGACAGATACGCAGTATTTT.

The V and J genes are TRBV7-9 and TRBJ2-7, with D uncertain. In germline, CDR1 is SEHNR, CDR2 FQNEAQ (reference sequence). The CDR3 covers 12 residues. The V end lost 2 bases, the J end lost 7 bases, and 9 bases lay between the germline ends. CDR3 sequence (DNA): TGTGCCAGCAGCTTACGTTTTGGTGAGCAGTACTTC. Its translation: CASSLRFGEQYF.

This clone was seen more than once but under ten times. The chain recombines TRBV28 with TRBJ1-6, with 9 bases identical to TRBD1. This CDR3 region has 15 residues. Looked up from germline, CDR1 is MDHEN and CDR2 is SYDVKM. V was clipped by 5 bases and J by 7 bases; unmatched bases: 6. This CDR3 is CASSVGTGQNSPLHF. The DNA of the CDR3 is TGTGCCAGCAGTGTCGGGACAGGGCAGAATTCACCCCTCCACTTT.

The rearrangement uses TRBV6-5 and TRBJ2-2; D could derive from TRBD1 or TRBD2 (5 bases each). The CDR3 runs to 14 residues. V shed 4 bases and J shed 3 bases, with 9 bases lying between them. The germline V gene encodes CDR1 MNHEY and CDR2 SVGAGI. In nucleotides, the CDR3 is TGTGCCAGCAGTTGGGACCCAGACACCGGGGAGCTGTTTTTT. Residues: CASSWDPDTGELFF.